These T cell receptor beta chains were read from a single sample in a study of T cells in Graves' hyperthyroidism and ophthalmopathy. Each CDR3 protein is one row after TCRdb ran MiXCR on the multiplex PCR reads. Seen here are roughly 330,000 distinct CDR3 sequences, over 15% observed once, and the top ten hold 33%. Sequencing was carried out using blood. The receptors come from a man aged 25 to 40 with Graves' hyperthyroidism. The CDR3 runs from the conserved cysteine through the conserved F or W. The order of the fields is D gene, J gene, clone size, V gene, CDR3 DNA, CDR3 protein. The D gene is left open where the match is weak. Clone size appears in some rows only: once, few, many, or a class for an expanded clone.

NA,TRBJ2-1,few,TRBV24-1,TGTGCCACCAGTGATTTTGGGCAAAGGGGGCGGGGGTCCTACAATGAGCAGTTCTTC,CATSDFGQRGRGSYNEQFF
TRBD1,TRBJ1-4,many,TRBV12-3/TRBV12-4,TGTGCCAGCTCCAAGGACAGGCCTAATGAAAAACTGTTTTTT,CASSKDRPNEKLFF
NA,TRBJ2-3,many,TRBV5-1,TGCGCCAGCAGCTTGGTCCCCGGGACGGATACGCAGTATTTT,CASSLVPGTDTQYF
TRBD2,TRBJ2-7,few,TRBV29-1,TGCAGCGTTGAATCCCGGGGGGATCCCTACGAGCAGTACTTC,CSVESRGDPYEQYF
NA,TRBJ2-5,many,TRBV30,TGTGCCTGGACGGGGGAGGCCCAGTACTTC,CAWTGEAQYF
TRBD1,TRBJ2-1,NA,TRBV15,TGTGCCACCAGCAGAGATTGGGGACAGGGGGATTACAATGAGCAGTTCTTC,CATSRDWGQGDYNEQFF
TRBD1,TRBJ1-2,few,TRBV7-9,TGTGCCAGCAGTCCCTCGGACAGGGTCAACTATGGCTACACCTTC,CASSPSDRVNYGYTF
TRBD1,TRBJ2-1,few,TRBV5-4,TGTGCCAGCAGCCGCCGAGACAGGGGGGGTGAGCAGTTCTTC,CASSRRDRGGEQFF
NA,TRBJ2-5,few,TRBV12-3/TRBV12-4,TGTGCCAGCAGTTGGAGGGACAGATACCAAGAGACCCAGTACTTC,CASSWRDRYQETQYF
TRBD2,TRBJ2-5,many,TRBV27,TGTGCCAGCCGACGGCCGGGGGTAGCGGGAGCGGAGACCCAGTACTTC,CASRRPGVAGAETQYF
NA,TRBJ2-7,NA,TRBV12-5,TGTGCTAGTGGTCCAGGCCGTCGGTCCTACGAGCAGTACTTC,CASGPGRRSYEQYF
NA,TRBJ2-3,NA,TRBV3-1,TGTGCCAGCAGCCAAGATCTGGTGGCGGGCACAGATACGCAGTATTTT,CASSQDLVAGTDTQYF
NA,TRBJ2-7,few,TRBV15,TGTGCCACCAGCAGTTCACAGTCCTACGAGCAGTACTTC,CATSSSQSYEQYF
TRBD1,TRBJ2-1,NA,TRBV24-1,TGTGCCATTAGACAGGGGGCCGGTGAGCAGTTCTTC,CAIRQGAGEQFF
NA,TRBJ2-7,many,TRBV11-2,TGTGCCAGCAGCCCTGGCTCCAGGGGCTACGAGCAGTACTTC,CASSPGSRGYEQYF
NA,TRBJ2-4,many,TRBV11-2,TGTGCCAGCAGCTTCGACAGAAACATTCAGTACTTC,CASSFDRNIQYF
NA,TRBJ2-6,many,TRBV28,TGTGCCAGCCAGGGAGTCTCTGGGGCCAACGTCCTGACTTTC,CASQGVSGANVLTF
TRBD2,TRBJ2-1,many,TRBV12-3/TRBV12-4,TGTGCCAGCAGTCCGGGACTAGCGGAGGGGGGCTCCTACAATGAGCAGTTCTTC,CASSPGLAEGGSYNEQFF
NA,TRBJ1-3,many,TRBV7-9,TGTGCCAGCAGAGACACAGGGACCGCTGGAAACACCATATATTTT,CASRDTGTAGNTIYF
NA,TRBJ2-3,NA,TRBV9,TGTGCCAGCAGCGTTGACCTAGATACGCAGTATTTT,CASSVDLDTQYF
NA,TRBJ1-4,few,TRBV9,TGTGCCAGCGGCGTAAAACTGTTTTTT,CASGVKLFF
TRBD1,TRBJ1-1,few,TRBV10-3,TGTGCCATCAGTGATACAGGGGAGAACACTGAAGCTTTCTTT,CAISDTGENTEAFF
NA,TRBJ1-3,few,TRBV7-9,TGTGCCAGCAGCTTAGAGGCAGGGCCCTCTCGAAACACCATATATTTT,CASSLEAGPSRNTIYF
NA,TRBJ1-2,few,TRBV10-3,TGTGCCATCGCACAGAATACCTATGGCTACACCTTC,CAIAQNTYGYTF
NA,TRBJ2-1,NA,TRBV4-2,TGTGCCAGCAGCCAAGATCTAGGGAACAATGAGCAGTTCTTC,CASSQDLGNNEQFF
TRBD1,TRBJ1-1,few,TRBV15,TGTGCCACCAGCAGAGATCGGGACAGGGGGATAAATGAAGCTTTCTTT,CATSRDRDRGINEAFF
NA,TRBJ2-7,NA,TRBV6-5,TGTGCCAGCAGTTACTCGATCCGGGGCTCCGGGGACGAGCAGTACTTC,CASSYSIRGSGDEQYF
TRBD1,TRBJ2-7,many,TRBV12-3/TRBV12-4,TGTGCCAGCAGTTTCGCGGGACAGGGCTACGAGCAGTACTTC,CASSFAGQGYEQYF
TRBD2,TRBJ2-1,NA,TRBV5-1,TGCGCCAGCACTAGCGGGAATGCAGGACGGTTCTTC,CASTSGNAGRFF
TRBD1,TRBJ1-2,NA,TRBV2,TGTGCCAGCAGCGCGGACAGGGTTGGTGGCTACACCTTC,CASSADRVGGYTF
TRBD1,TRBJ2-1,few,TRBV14,TGTGCCAGCAGCAACTACAGGGGGAGCTCCTACAATGAGCAGTTCTTC,CASSNYRGSSYNEQFF